Listed below are T cell receptor beta chains from one sample, sequenced in a study of blood T cell repertoires in COVID-19. Method: immunoSEQ multiplex PCR; TCRdb's copy keeps in-frame clones and lacks some. Counted here are roughly 68,000 clones, 70% to 85% occurring once; the ten biggest clones make up more than 15%. The specimen sequenced was peripheral blood. The origin of the receptors is a man older than 75 with active COVID-19. CDR3s include the opening cysteine and the closing phenylalanine or tryptophan. D genes are given only for firm matches. Clone size is stated in some rows and not others, as once, few, many or a class when expanded.

-,TRBV5-1,-,TRBJ1-1,CASSLGSGMNTEAFF,TGCGCCAGCAGCTTGGGTAGCGGGATGAACACTGAAGCTTTCTTT
-,TRBV6-2/TRBV6-3,-,TRBJ2-3,CASSKLGGDDTQYF,TGTGCCAGCAGTAAACTCGGAGGTGACGATACGCAGTATTTT
-,TRBV5-1,TRBD1,TRBJ2-2,CASSLTMGQGANTGELFF,TGCGCCAGCAGCCTGACGATGGGACAGGGCGCGAACACCGGGGAGCTGTTTTTT
-,TRBV3-1/TRBV3-2,TRBD2,TRBJ2-1,CASSQPNVAGGHGDEQFF,TGTGCCAGCAGCCAACCCAATGTAGCGGGGGGCCATGGCGATGAGCAGTTCTTC
-,TRBV2,-,TRBJ1-2,CASYKGVYGYTF,TGTGCCAGCTATAAAGGAGTATATGGCTACACCTTC
-,TRBV6-6,-,TRBJ2-3,CASRFLADTQYF,TGTGCCAGCAGGTTTCTAGCAGATACGCAGTATTTT
-,TRBV7-2,TRBD2,TRBJ2-2,CASSFPETSDTGELFF,TGTGCCAGCAGCTTTCCCGAGACTAGCGACACCGGGGAGCTGTTTTTT
-,TRBV27,TRBD2,TRBJ2-7,CASSLTGGGHEQYF,TGTGCCAGCAGTCTTACCGGGGGGGGCCACGAGCAGTACTTC
-,TRBV27,TRBD1,TRBJ1-1,CASSLGTGAVTEAFF,TGTGCCAGCAGTTTAGGGACAGGGGCGGTCACTGAAGCTTTCTTT
-,TRBV10-2,-,TRBJ1-5,CASTMTGDSNQPQHF,TGCGCCAGCACCATGACGGGAGATAGCAATCAGCCCCAGCATTTT
once,TRBV20-1,TRBD1,TRBJ1-2,CSARQGYGYTF,TGCAGTGCTCGACAGGGGTATGGCTACACCTTC
-,TRBV9,TRBD1,TRBJ1-4,CASSVGLGRGSEKLFF,TGTGCCAGCAGCGTAGGGCTTGGCAGGGGGAGTGAAAAACTGTTTTTT
-,TRBV5-1,-,TRBJ1-5,CASSPGGRGNQPQHF,TGCGCCAGCAGCCCCGGGGGTAGAGGCAATCAGCCCCAGCATTTT